This paragraph reports one T cell receptor (beta chain). There are a few counts of this clonotype. The clone's antigen remains unknown. Qualities for individual bases were not recorded, and no much larger clone is one base off. The library was made by 5' RACE. Data came from an Illumina HiSeq 2500. A second PCR of about 6 to 11 cycles was performed with a sample-barcoded 5' primer and a J-beta primer mix. A unique molecular identifier was introduced onto each TCR beta cDNA molecule by a template-switch 5' adaptor carrying 12 random nucleotides. Each sample yielded at least 2.5 million CDR3-containing paired-end reads. First-strand cDNA was synthesized from all RNA with the Mint cDNA synthesis kit, primed by a TRBC-specific oligonucleotide. Following uracil-DNA glycosylase treatment, all cDNA underwent a first 18-cycle PCR with the universal primers M1SS and BC2_uni_R. The paper's data handling went like this. For normalization, 1 million high-quality reads were randomly selected from each sample, with every read carrying a distinct molecular identifier. Reads with shared molecular identifiers were discarded instead of being binned into consensus sequences. CDR3 identification, clonotype clustering and error correction used MiTCR with a Q25 quality threshold and the strictest error-elimination algorithm. A nonparametric unseen species model using Euler transformation provided a lower-bound estimate of total TCR beta diversity. The public reads were reanalyzed by TCRdb: fastp trimming at Q25, MiXCR alignment, in-frame beta chains only. Each CDR3 protein appears once, grouped with its most common genes and DNA. The V and J calls come from TCRdb's annotation, not from the publication. In this sample the table shows 270,000 or so distinct CDR3 sequences, about 25% of which occur a single time. Jointly, the top ten make up 29% of the sample.

The data stem from a study of blood T cells in healthy people across ages (dated by TCRdb to the mid-2010s). For the study in its entirety: Template switching captured roughly one uniquely barcoded TCR beta cDNA molecule per two T cells in model experiments. Four age groups were formed from the donors: young (average about 15 years), middle-aged (just under 40), aged (62) and long-lived (more than 75). The study analyzed two additional independent replicas of 1 million unique cDNA reads from the same blood draw for two donors, one aged 18 to 29 and one aged 80 or older. The study measured age-related changes in TCR beta repertoire diversity using deep sequencing normalized with unique cDNA molecular identifiers. To avoid experimental bias, donors of different ages were distributed randomly across sequencing lanes. Study-wide conclusions, independent of this receptor: The CMV infection status of donors was not known, potentially confounding age-related changes in expanded clonotypes. Estimates of total diversity based on one million sequenced T cells were regarded as lower bounds and as underestimates. As age increased, observed TCR beta diversity per million T cells dropped in a roughly linear way, and a significant reduction was already evident by age 40. The long-lived group showed more naive CD4+ T cells, fewer expanded clones and increased TCR diversity than the aged group, suggesting age selection. A strong correlation was found between observed TCR beta diversity and the percentage of naive T cells measured by flow cytometry. Bulk unsorted PBMC profiling prevented conclusive comparison of naive and antigen-experienced compartments.

Donors were under 40 systemically healthy Caucasian individuals from Russia aged roughly 6 to 90 years. Around 10 milliliters of peripheral blood were collected from each donor into EDTA-treated Vacutainer tubes. Ficoll-Paque density-gradient centrifugation was used to isolate PBMCs, with at least 6.5 million per sample. Trizol reagent was used to extract total RNA from PBMCs, with at least 5.5 micrograms per sample. For every donor, an aliquot of PBMCs went through flow cytometry to measure the percentages of naive CD45RAhigh/CD27high T cells. The TCR originated in a woman in her sixties or seventies in good health. The sample comprised blood.

The DNA is as follows: TGTGCCAGCAGCTCCGGGACTAGTCGGGAGACCCAGTACTTC. Its protein is CASSSGTSRETQYF. The sequence is built from TRBV7-2 and TRBJ2-5, with TRBD2 matching 8 junction bases. Clipping removes 4 bases from V and 5 bases from J, with 6 as the unmatched junction base count. Looking up the germline V gene yields CDR1 SGHTA and CDR2 FQGNSA. The CDR3 contains 14 residues, cysteine and phenylalanine counted. The CDR3 DNA has 42 bases and is translated from base 1.